Sequencing of this T cell receptor (beta chain) was carried out in a study of blood T cell repertoires in COVID-19. Overall study context: The origin of the acute and convalescent COVID-19 samples was the United States, Italy and Spain. PBMCs, B-cell-depleted T cells, or T cells provided the cDNA or gDNA that made up the material.

Produced via immunoSEQ multiplex PCR; TCRdb's table is partial and in-frame only. The sample consists of about 40,000 clones, roughly 83% of them appearing once. Per the germline V gene, CDR1 is MDHEN and CDR2 is SYDVKM. CDR3 length equals 14 residues. V was trimmed by 5 bases and J by 2 bases, leaving 13 bases between them. This receptor was taken from a human donor with acute or convalescent COVID-19. The donor label of this sample is uncertain. Sequencing was performed on peripheral blood. V gene TRBV28 combines with J gene TRBJ2-7, with D possibly TRBD2 on 5 matching bases. CDR3 nucleotides: TGTGCCAGCAGTCGACTCAGCGGAACCTACGAGCAGTACTTC. Protein: CASSRLSGTYEQYF.